Following are 2 T cell receptor beta chains from one sample sequenced in a study of T cells in Graves' hyperthyroidism and ophthalmopathy (dated by TCRdb to between 2018 and 2020). The library was made by multiplex PCR. The instrument given in TCRdb is Illumina HiSeq 2000. Amplification of TCR beta CDR3 regions was carried out from RNA transcripts. The TCR CDR3 was subjected to a first round of RT-PCR using the HTBI primer set and the Qiagen OneStep RT-PCR kit. TCRdb's own reprocessing of the public reads used fastp at Q25 and MiXCR and kept productive beta chains. Rows merge per CDR3 protein into single entries with the most common DNA and genes. The sample records roughly 700,000 distinct CDR3 sequences, around a third of which are singletons. The ten top clones hold 30% to 40% of the sample. The material sequenced was blood. These receptors were taken from a woman aged 40 to 55 with Graves' hyperthyroidism.

A single count supports this clonotype. The CDR3 here is CASSLAGLNSPLHF. The CDR3 DNA is TGTGCCAGCAGTTTAGCAGGGTTGAATTCACCCCTCCACTTT. This sequence joins TRBV12-3 or TRBV12-4 and TRBJ1-6; D call uncertain. With 0 bases removed from V and 7 bases from J, the gap between germline ends came to 7 bases. This CDR3 contains 14 residues.

This clonotype was counted ten times or more. The V and J genes are TRBV7-9 and TRBJ1-2, with 8 bases identical to TRBD1. V was clipped by 5 bases and J by 8 bases; unmatched bases: 4. CDR1 is SEHNR, CDR2 FQNEAQ, per germline (reference sequence). The CDR3 sequence is 12 residues long. This CDR3 reads CASSLGQGGYTF. The DNA of the CDR3 is TGTGCCAGCAGCCTCGGACAGGGCGGCTACACCTTC.